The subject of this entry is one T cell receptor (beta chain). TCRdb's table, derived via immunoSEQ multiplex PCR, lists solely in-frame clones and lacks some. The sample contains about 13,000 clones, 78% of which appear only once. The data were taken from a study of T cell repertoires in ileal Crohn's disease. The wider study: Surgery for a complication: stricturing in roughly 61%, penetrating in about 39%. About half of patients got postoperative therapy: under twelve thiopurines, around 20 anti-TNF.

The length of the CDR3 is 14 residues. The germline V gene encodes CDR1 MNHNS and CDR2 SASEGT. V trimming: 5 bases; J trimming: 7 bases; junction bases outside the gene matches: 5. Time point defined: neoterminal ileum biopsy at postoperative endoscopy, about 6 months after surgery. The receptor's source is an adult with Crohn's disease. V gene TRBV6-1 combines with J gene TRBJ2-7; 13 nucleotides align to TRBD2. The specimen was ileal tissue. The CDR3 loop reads CASSRTSGGAEQYF. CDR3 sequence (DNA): TGTGCCAGCAGTAGGACTAGCGGGGGAGCGGAGCAGTACTTC.